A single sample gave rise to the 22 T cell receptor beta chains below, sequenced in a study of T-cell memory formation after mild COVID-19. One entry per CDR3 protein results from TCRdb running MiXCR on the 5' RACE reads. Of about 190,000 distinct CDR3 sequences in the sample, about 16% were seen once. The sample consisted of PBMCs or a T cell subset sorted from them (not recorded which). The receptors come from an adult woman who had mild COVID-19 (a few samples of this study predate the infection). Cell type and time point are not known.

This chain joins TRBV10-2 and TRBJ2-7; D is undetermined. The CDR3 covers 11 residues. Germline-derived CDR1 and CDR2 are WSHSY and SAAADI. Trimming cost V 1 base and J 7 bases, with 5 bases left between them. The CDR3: CASSEFVEQYF. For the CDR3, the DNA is TGCGCCAGCAGTGAGTTCGTGGAGCAGTACTTC.

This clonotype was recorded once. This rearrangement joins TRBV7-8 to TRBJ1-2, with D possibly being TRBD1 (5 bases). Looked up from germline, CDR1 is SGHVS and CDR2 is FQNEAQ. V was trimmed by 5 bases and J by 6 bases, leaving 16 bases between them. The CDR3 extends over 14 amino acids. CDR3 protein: CASSPTGAGHGYTF. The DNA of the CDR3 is TGTGCCAGCAGCCCCACCGGGGCAGGACATGGCTACACCTTC.

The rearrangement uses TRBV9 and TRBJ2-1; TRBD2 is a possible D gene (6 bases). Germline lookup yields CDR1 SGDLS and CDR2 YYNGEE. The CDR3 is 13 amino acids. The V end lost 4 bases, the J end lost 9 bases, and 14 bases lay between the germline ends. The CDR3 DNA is TGTGCCAGCAGCTCGCGACTAGACGGTGAGCAGTTCTTC. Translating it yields CASSSRLDGEQFF.

Written as DNA, the CDR3 is TGCAGTGCCCCCGGAGGGGAGAGATCAGAAGCTTTCTTT. Translated: CSAPGGERSEAFF. This chain links TRBV20-1 with TRBJ1-1; maybe TRBD1 (5 bases). V gave up 6 bases and J gave up 8 bases, with 19 bases separating them. The germline gives CDR1 DFQATT, CDR2 SNEGSKA (reference sequence). The CDR3 sequence is 13 residues long.

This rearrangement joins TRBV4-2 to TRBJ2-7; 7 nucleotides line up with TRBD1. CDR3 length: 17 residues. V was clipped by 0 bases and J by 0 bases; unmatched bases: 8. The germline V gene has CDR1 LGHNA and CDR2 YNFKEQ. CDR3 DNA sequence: TGTGCCAGCAGCCAAGATTCCCTGACAGGGATCTCCTACGAGCAGTACTTC. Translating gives CASSQDSLTGISYEQYF.

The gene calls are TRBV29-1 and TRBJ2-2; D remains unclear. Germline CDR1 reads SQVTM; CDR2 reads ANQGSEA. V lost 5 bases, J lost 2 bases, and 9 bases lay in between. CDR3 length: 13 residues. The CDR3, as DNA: TGCAGCGTTTATGGCCCAAACACCGGGGAGCTGTTTTTT. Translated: CSVYGPNTGELFF.

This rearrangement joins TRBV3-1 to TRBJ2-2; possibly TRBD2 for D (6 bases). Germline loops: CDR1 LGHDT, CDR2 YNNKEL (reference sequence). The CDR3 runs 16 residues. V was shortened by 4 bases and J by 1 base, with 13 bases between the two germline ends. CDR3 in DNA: TGTGCCAGCAGCCGATGGGGCGGGGTGAACACCGGGGAGCTGTTTTTT. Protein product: CASSRWGGVNTGELFF.

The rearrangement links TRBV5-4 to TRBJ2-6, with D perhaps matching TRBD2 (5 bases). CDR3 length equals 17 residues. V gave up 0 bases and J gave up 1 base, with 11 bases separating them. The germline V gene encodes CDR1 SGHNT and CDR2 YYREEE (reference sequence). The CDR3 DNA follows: TGTGCCAGCAGCTTGGCTCCACGGGGATCTGGGGCCAACGTCCTGACTTTC. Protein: CASSLAPRGSGANVLTF.

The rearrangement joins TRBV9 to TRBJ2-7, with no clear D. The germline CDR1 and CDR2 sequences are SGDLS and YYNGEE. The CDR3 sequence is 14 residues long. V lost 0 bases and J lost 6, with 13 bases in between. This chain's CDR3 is CASSVGPGKGEQYF. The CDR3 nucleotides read TGTGCCAGCAGCGTAGGACCCGGCAAGGGCGAGCAGTACTTC. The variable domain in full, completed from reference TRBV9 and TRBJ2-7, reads DSGVTQTPKHLITATGQRVTLRCSPRSGDLSVYWYQQSLDQGLQFLIQYYNGEERAKGNILERFSAQQFPDLHSELNLSSLELGDSALYFCASSVGPGKGEQYFGPGTRLTVT.

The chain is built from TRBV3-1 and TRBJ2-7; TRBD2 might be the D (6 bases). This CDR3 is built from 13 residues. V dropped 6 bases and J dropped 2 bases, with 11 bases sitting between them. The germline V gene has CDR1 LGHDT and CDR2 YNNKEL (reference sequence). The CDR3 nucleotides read TGTGCCAGCAGTGTAGCGGTTACCTACGAGCAGTACTTC. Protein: CASSVAVTYEQYF.

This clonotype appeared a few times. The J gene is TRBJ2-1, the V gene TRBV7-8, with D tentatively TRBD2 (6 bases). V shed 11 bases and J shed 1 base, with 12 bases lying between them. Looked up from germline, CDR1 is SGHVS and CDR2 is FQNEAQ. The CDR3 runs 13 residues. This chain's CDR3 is CAGSGRSYNEQFF. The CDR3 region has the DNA TGTGCCGGCTCGGGGAGGTCCTACAATGAGCAGTTCTTC.

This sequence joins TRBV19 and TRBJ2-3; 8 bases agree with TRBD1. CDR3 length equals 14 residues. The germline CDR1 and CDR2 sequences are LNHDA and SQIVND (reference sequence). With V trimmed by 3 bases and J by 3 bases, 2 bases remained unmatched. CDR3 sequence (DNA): TGTGCCAGTAGTATCCGGGACAGGACAGATACGCAGTATTTT. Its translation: CASSIRDRTDTQYF.

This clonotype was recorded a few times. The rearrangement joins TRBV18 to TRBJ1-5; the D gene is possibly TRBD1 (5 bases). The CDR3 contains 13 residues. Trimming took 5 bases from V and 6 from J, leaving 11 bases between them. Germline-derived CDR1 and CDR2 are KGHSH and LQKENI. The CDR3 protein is CASSWGSGQPQHF. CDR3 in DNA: TGTGCCAGCTCATGGGGGTCAGGTCAGCCCCAGCATTTT.

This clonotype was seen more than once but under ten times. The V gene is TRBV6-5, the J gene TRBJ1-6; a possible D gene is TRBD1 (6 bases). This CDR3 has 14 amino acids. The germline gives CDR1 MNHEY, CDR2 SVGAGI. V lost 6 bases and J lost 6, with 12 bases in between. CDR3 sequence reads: CASRPQGFNSPLHF. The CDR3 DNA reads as TGTGCCAGCAGACCCCAGGGGTTTAATTCACCCCTCCACTTT.

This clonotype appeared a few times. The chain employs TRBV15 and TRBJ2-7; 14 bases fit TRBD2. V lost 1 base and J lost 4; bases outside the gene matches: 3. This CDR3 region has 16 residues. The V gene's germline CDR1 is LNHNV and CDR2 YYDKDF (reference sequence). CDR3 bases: TGTGCCACCAGCAGAGGGACTAGCGGGAGGCCATACGAGCAGTACTTC. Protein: CATSRGTSGRPYEQYF.

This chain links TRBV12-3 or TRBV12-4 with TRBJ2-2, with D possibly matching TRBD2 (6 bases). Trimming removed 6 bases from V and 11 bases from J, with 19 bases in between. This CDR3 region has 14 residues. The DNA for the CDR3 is TGTGCCAGCAGACACCTCGAGGAGGGGATAGAGCTGTTTTTT. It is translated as CASRHLEEGIELFF.

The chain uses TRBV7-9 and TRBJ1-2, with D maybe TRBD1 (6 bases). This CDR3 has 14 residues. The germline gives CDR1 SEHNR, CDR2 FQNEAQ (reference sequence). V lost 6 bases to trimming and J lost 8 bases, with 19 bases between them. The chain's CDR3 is CASRGTGYADGYTF. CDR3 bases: TGTGCCAGCAGGGGAACAGGGTACGCCGACGGCTACACCTTC.

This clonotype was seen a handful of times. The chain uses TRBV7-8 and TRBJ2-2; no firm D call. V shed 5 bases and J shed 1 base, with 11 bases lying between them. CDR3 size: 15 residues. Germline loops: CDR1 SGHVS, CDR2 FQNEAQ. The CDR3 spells CASSLTWGNTGELFF. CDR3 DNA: TGTGCCAGCAGCCTTACGTGGGGGAACACCGGGGAGCTGTTTTTT.

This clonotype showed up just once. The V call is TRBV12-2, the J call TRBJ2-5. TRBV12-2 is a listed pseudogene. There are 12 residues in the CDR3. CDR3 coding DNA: TGTGCAAGTCGCTATCGAAAAGAGACCCAGTACTTC. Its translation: CASRYRKETQYF.

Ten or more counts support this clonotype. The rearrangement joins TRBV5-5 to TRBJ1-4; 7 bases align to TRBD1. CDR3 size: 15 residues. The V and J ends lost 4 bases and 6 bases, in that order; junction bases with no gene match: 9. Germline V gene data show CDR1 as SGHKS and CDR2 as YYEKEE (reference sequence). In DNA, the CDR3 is TGTGCCAGCAGCACCCCACGGGACAGCCATGAAAAACTGTTTTTT. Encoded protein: CASSTPRDSHEKLFF. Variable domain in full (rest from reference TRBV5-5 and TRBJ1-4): DAGVTQSPTHLIKTRGQQVTLRCSPISGHKSVSWYQQVLGQGPQFIFQYYEKEERGRGNFPDRFSARQFPNYSSELNVNALLLGDSALYLCASSTPRDSHEKLFFGSGTQLSVL.

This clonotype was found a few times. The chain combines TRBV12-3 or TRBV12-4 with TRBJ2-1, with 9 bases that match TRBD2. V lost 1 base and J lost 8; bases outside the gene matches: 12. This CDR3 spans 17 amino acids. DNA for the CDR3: TGTGCCAGCAGTTTAGTCGTACGTCTAGCGGGATCCGATGAGCAGTTCTTC. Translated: CASSLVVRLAGSDEQFF.

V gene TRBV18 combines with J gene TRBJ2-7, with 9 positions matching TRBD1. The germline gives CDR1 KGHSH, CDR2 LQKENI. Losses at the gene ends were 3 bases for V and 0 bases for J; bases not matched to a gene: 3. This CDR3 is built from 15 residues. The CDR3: CASSPDRGSSYEQYF. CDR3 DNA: TGTGCCAGCTCACCGGACAGGGGTAGCTCCTACGAGCAGTACTTC.